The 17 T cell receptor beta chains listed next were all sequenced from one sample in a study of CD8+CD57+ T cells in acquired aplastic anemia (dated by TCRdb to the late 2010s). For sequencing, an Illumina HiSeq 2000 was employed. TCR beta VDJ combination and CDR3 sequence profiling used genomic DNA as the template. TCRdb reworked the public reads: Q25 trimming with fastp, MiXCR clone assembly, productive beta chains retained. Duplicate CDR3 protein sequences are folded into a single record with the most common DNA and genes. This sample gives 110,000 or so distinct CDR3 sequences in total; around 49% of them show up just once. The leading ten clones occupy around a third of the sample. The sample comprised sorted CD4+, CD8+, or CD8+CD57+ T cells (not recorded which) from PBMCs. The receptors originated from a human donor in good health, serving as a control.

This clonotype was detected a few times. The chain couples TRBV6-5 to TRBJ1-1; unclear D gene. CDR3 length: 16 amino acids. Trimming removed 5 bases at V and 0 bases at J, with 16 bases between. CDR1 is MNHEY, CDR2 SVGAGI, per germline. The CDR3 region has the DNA TGTGCCAGCAGTCAACGTTTTGGGCGGATGAACACTGAAGCTTTCTTT. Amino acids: CASSQRFGRMNTEAFF.

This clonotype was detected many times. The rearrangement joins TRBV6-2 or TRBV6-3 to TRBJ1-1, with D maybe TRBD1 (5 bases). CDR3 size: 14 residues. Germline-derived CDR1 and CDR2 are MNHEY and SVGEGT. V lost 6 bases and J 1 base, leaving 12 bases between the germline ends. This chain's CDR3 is CASRPDRENTEAFF. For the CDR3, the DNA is TGTGCCAGCAGACCCGACAGAGAGAACACTGAAGCTTTCTTT.

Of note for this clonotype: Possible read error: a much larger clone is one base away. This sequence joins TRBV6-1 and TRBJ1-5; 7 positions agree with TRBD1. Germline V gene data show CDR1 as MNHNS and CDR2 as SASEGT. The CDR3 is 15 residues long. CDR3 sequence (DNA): TGTGCCGGCAGTACCGACAGGGAACATGGTCAGCCCCAGCATTTT. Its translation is CAGSTDREHGQPQHF.

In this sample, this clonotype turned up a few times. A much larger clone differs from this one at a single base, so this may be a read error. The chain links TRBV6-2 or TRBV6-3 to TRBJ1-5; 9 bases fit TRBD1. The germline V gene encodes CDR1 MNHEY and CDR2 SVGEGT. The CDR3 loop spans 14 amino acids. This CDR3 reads CSSSPDRGHQPQHF. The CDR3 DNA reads TGTTCCAGCAGTCCGGACAGGGGACATCAGCCCCAGCATTTT.

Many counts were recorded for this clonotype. CDR3 loop: CASSLDGDGRDEQYF. The CDR3 bases are TGTGCCAGCAGCTTAGACGGGGATGGCCGCGACGAGCAGTACTTC. The rearrangement links TRBV7-9 to TRBJ2-7; tentative D call: TRBD2 (5 bases). Trimming removed 1 base from V and 5 bases from J, with 15 bases in between. The V gene's germline CDR1 is SEHNR and CDR2 FQNEAQ (reference sequence). This CDR3 region has 15 residues.

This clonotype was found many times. CDR3 DNA sequence: TGTGCCAGCAGCGGGGACAGGGCGAACACCGGGGAGCTGTTTTTT. Protein: CASSGDRANTGELFF. V and J are TRBV9 and TRBJ2-2; 9 nucleotides align to TRBD1. Germline V CDR1 and CDR2: SGDLS, YYNGEE. The CDR3 runs 15 residues. V shed 3 bases, J shed 0 bases, and the junction held 0 bases outside the gene matches.

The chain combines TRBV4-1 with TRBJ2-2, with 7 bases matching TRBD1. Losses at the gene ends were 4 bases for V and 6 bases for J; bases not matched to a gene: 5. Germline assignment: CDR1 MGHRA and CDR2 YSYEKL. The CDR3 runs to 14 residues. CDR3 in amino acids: CASSPTRGPGELFF. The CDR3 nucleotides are TGCGCCAGCAGCCCCACGAGGGGGCCCGGGGAGCTGTTTTTT.

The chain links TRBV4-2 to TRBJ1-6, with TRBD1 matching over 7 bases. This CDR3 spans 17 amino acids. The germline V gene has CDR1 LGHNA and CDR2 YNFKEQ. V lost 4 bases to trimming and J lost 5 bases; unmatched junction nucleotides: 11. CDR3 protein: CASSLYPRDSHNSPLHF. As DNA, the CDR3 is TGTGCCAGCAGCCTATACCCCCGGGACAGCCATAATTCACCCCTCCACTTT.

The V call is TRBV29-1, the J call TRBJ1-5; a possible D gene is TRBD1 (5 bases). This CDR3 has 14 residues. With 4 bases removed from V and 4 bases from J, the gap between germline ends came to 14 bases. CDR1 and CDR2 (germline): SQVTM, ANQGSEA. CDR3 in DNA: TGCAGCGTTGCTTGGGGCAGCGGTAATCAGCCCCAGCATTTT. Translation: CSVAWGSGNQPQHF.

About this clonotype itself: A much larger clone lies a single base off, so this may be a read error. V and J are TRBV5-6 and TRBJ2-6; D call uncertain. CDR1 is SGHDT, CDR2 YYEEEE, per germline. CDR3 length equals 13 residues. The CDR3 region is CTSSISGANVLTF. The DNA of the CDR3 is TGTACCAGCAGCATCTCTGGGGCCAACGTCCTGACTTTC.

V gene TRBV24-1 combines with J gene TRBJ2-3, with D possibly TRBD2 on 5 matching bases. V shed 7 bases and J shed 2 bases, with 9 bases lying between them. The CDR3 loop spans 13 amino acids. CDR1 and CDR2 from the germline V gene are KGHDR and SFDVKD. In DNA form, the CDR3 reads TGTGCCACCAGACCCGGGAACACAGATACGCAGTATTTT. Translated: CATRPGNTDTQYF.

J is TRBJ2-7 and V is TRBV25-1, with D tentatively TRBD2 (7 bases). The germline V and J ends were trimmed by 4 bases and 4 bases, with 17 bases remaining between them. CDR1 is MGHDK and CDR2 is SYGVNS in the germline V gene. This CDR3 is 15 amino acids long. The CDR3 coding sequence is TGTGCCAGCAGTGCTAGGGGGGGTGGGGCTTACGAGCAGTACTTC. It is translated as CASSARGGGAYEQYF.

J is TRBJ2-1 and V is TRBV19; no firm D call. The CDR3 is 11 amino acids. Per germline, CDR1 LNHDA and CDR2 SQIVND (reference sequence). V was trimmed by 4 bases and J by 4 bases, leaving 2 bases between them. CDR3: CASSTYNEQFF. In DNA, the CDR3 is TGTGCCAGTAGTACTTACAATGAGCAGTTCTTC.

The CDR3 nucleotides are TGCAGCGTTGTGGACCAAAACATTCAGTACTTC. Translated, it gives CSVVDQNIQYF. This rearrangement joins TRBV29-1 to TRBJ2-4, with no clear D. There are 11 residues in the CDR3. The germline gives CDR1 SQVTM, CDR2 ANQGSEA. V shed 4 bases and J shed 5 bases, with 6 bases lying between them. Filled out from reference TRBV29-1 and TRBJ2-4, the complete variable domain reads SAVISQKPSRDICQRGTSLTIQCQVDSQVTMMFWYRQQPGQSLTLIATANQGSEATYESGFVIDKFPISRPNLTFSTLTVSNMSPEDSSIYLCSVVDQNIQYFGAGTRLSVL.

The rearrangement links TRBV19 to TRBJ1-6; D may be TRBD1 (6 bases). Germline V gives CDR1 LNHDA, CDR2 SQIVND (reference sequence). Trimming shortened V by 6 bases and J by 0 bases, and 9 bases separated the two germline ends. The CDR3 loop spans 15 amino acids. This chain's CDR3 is CASRRGSSYNSPLHF. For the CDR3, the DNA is TGTGCCAGTAGAAGGGGGAGCTCCTATAATTCACCCCTCCACTTT. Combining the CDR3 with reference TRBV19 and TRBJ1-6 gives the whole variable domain DGGITQSPKYLFRKEGQNVTLSCEQNLNHDAMYWYRQDPGQGLRLIYYSQIVNDFQKGDIAEGYSVSREKKESFPLTVTSAQKNPTAFYLCASRRGSSYNSPLHFGNGTRLTVT.

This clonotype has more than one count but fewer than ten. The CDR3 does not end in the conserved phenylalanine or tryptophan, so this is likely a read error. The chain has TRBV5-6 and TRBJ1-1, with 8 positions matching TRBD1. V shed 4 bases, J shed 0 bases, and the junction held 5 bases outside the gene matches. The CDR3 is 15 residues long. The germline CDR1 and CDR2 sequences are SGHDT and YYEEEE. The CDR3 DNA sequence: TGTGCCAGCAGCCAGCGACAGGGGATGAACACTGAAGCTTTCCTT. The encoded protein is CASSQRQGMNTEAFL.

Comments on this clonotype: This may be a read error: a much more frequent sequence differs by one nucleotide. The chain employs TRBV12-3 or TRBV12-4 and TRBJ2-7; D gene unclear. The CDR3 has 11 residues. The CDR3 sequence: CASSFLNEQSF. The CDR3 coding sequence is TGTGCCAGCAGTTTCTTGAACGAGCAGTCCTTC.